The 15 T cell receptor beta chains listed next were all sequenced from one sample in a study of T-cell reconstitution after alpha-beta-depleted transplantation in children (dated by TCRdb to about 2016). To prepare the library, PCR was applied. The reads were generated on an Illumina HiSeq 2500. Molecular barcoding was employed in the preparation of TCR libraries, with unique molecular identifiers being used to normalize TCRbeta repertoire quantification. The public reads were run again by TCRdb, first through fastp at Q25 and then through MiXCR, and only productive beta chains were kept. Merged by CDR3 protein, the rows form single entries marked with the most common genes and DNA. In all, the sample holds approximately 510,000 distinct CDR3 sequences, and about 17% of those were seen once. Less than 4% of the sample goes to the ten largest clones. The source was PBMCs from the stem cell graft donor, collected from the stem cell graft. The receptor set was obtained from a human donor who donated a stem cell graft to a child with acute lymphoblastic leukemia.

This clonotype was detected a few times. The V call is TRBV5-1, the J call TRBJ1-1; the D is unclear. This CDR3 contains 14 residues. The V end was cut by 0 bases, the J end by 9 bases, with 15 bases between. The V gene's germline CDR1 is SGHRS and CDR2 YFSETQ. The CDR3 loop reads CASSLERGLGKAFF. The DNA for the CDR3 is TGCGCCAGCAGCTTGGAGCGAGGGTTGGGGAAAGCTTTCTTT.

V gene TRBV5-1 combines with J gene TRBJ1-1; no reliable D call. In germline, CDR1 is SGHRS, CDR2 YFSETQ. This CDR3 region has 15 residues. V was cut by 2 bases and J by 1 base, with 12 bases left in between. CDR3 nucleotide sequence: TGCGCCAGCAGCTTTGGTATCCTCCGGAACACTGAAGCTTTCTTT. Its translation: CASSFGILRNTEAFF.

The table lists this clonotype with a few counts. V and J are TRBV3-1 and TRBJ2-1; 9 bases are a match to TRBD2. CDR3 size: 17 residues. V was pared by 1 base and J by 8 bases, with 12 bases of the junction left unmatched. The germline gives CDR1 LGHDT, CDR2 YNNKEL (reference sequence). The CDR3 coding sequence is TGTGCCAGCAGCCAAGCTTTATCTGCGGGAGGGTACGATGAGCAGTTCTTC. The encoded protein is CASSQALSAGGYDEQFF.

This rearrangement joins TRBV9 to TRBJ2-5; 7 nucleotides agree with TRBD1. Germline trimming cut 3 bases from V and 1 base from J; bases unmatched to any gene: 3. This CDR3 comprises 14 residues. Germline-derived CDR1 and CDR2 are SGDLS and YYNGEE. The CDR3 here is CASSARDSQETQYF. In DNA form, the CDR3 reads TGTGCCAGCAGCGCCCGGGACAGCCAAGAGACCCAGTACTTC.

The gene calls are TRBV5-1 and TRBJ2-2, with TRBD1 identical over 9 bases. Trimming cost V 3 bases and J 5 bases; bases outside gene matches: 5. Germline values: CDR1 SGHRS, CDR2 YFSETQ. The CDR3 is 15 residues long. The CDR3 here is CASSYLTGGTGELFF. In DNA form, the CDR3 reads TGCGCCAGCAGCTACCTGACAGGGGGGACCGGGGAGCTGTTTTTT.

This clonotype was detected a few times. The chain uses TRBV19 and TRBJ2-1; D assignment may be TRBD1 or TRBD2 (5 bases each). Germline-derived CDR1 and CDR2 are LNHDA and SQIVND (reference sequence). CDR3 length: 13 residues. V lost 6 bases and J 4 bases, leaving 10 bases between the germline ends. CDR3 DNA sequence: TGTGCCAGTAGCGGGGCCCTGTACAATGAGCAGTTCTTC. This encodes CASSGALYNEQFF.

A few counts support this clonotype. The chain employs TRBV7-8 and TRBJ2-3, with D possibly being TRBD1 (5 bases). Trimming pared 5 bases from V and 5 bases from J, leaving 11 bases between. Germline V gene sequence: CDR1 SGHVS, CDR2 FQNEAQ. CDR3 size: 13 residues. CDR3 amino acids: CASSPSQGDTQYF. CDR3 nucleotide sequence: TGTGCCAGCAGCCCCTCCCAGGGAGATACGCAGTATTTT. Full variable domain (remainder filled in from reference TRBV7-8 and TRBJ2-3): GAGVSQSPRYKVAKRGQDVALRCDPISGHVSLFWYQQALGQGPEFLTYFQNEAQLDKSGLPSDRFFAERPEGSVSTLKIQRTQQEDSAVYLCASSPSQGDTQYFGPGTRLTVL.

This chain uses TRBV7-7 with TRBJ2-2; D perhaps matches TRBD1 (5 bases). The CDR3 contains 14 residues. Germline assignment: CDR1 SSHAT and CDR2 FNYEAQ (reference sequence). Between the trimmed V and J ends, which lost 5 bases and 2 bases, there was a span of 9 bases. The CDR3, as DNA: TGTGCCAGCAGCAAGGGGATTAACACCGGGGAGCTGTTTTTT. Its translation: CASSKGINTGELFF.

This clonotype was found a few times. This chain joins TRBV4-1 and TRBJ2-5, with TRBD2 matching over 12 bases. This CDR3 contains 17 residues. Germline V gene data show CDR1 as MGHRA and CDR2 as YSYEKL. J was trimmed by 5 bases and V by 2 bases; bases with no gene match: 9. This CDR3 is CASSQQRLAGARETQYF. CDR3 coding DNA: TGCGCCAGCAGCCAACAGCGACTAGCGGGAGCCCGGGAGACCCAGTACTTC.

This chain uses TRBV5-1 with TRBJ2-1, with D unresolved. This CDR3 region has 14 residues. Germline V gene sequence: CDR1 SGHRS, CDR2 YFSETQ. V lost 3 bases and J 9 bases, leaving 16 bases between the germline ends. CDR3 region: CASSWFAEDGEQFF. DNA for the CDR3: TGCGCCAGCAGCTGGTTCGCCGAGGACGGTGAGCAGTTCTTC.

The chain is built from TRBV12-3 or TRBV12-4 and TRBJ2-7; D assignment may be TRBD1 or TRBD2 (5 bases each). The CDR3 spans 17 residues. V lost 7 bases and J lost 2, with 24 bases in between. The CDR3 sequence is CASTLRGGLGLTYEQYF. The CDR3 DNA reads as TGTGCCAGCACCCTCCGAGGCGGACTGGGGCTAACCTACGAGCAGTACTTC.

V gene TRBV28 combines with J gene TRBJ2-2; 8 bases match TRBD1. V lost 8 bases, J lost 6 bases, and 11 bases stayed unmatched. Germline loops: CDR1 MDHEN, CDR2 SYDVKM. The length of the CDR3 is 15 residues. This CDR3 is CASRADRVGSGELFF. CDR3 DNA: TGTGCCAGCCGAGCGGACAGGGTCGGGTCCGGGGAGCTGTTTTTT.

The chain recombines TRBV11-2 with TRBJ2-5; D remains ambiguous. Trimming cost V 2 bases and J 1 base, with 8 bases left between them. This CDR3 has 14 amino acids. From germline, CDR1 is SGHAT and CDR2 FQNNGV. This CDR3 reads CASSLSVSQETQYF. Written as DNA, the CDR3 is TGTGCCAGCAGCTTATCGGTCAGCCAAGAGACCCAGTACTTC.

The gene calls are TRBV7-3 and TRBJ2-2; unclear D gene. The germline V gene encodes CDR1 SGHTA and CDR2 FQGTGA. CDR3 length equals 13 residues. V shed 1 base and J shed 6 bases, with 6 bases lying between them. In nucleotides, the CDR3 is TGTGCCAGCAGCTTAATCGAGGCCGGGGAGCTGTTTTTT. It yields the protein CASSLIEAGELFF.

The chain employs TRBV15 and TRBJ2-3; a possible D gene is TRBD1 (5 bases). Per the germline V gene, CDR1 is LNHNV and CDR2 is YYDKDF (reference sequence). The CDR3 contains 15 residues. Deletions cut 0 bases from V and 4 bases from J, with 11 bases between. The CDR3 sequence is CATSRDAQGPDTQYF. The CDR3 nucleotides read TGTGCCACCAGCAGAGATGCCCAGGGTCCAGATACGCAGTATTTT.